This is a list of T cell receptor beta chains from one sample in a study of siplizumab effects on memory and regulatory T cells. Using immunoSEQ multiplex PCR, the repertoire was profiled, and TCRdb retains in-frame clones only, with some absent. The top ten hold approximately 0.62% of the sample, which has approximately 100,000 clones, more than 85% seen once. Specimen: Tregs sorted from blood. The source is a human donor in good health. Each CDR3 is given with its conserved first and last residue. The order of the fields is D gene, clone size, J gene, V gene, CDR3 DNA, CDR3 protein. The D gene is left open where the match is weak. Part of the rows lack a size; the others show once, few, many or a class for expanded clones.

d_call: TRBD1; clone_size: -; j_call: TRBJ1-2; v_call: TRBV5-5; cdr3_nt: TGTGCCAGCAGTTCGGACAGGACTAACTATGGCTACACCTTC; cdr3_aa: CASSSDRTNYGYTF
d_call: -; clone_size: -; j_call: TRBJ1-2; v_call: TRBV4-1; cdr3_nt: TGCGCCAGCAGCCAAGATGGTCGTTTTAACTATGGCTACACCTTC; cdr3_aa: CASSQDGRFNYGYTF
d_call: TRBD1; clone_size: -; j_call: TRBJ2-3; v_call: TRBV9; cdr3_nt: TGTGCCAGCAGCCTCCGGGACAGGGGGCGAGATACGCAGTATTTT; cdr3_aa: CASSLRDRGRDTQYF
d_call: -; clone_size: few; j_call: TRBJ1-1; v_call: TRBV7-7; cdr3_nt: TGTGCTAGCAGCACACAACAGGGAACTGAAGCTTTCTTT; cdr3_aa: CASSTQQGTEAFF
d_call: -; clone_size: -; j_call: TRBJ2-7; v_call: TRBV7-9; cdr3_nt: TGTGCCAGCACTCCACGACAGTCCTACGAGCAGTACTTC; cdr3_aa: CASTPRQSYEQYF
d_call: TRBD1; clone_size: -; j_call: TRBJ2-5; v_call: TRBV7-9; cdr3_nt: TGTGCCAGCAGCAATTGGGGACAGCAAGAGACCCAGTACTTC; cdr3_aa: CASSNWGQQETQYF
d_call: TRBD1; clone_size: -; j_call: TRBJ1-2; v_call: TRBV27; cdr3_nt: TGTGCCAGCAGAACAACAGGGGGAGGAGGCTACACCTTC; cdr3_aa: CASRTTGGGGYTF
d_call: TRBD1; clone_size: -; j_call: TRBJ1-1; v_call: TRBV7-9; cdr3_nt: TGTGCCAGCAGCGCACAGGGGGGCACTGAAGCTTTCTTT; cdr3_aa: CASSAQGGTEAFF
d_call: TRBD1; clone_size: -; j_call: TRBJ1-5; v_call: TRBV6-6; cdr3_nt: TGTGCCAGCAGTTACCCCCTGGACAGGGGCCAGCCCCAGCATTTT; cdr3_aa: CASSYPLDRGQPQHF
d_call: -; clone_size: -; j_call: TRBJ1-3; v_call: TRBV13; cdr3_nt: TGTGCCAGCAGCTTAGCCCCCAGCTCTGGAAACACCATATATTTT; cdr3_aa: CASSLAPSSGNTIYF
d_call: -; clone_size: few; j_call: TRBJ1-2; v_call: TRBV18; cdr3_nt: TGTGCCAGCTCACCGGGGGTTGGCTACACCTTC; cdr3_aa: CASSPGVGYTF
d_call: TRBD1; clone_size: -; j_call: TRBJ1-5; v_call: TRBV19; cdr3_nt: TGTGCCAGTAGTATAGGGGCAGGGGGCGGACAGCCCCAGCATTTT; cdr3_aa: CASSIGAGGGQPQHF
d_call: -; clone_size: once; j_call: TRBJ2-7; v_call: TRBV7-7; cdr3_nt: TGTGCTGGGGATGGCTTGGGGGGTCACGAGCAGTACTTC; cdr3_aa: CAGDGLGGHEQYF
d_call: TRBD1; clone_size: -; j_call: TRBJ1-2; v_call: TRBV5-1; cdr3_nt: TGCGCCAGCAGCTTGGGACAGGGGACCTATGGCTACACCTTC; cdr3_aa: CASSLGQGTYGYTF
d_call: -; clone_size: -; j_call: TRBJ1-1; v_call: TRBV4-1; cdr3_nt: TGCGCCAGCAGCCACCCCTTCGGCCTACAAAACCGGGGAGGGTGGGAAGCTTTCTTT; cdr3_aa: CASSHPFGLQNRGGWEAFF
d_call: -; clone_size: -; j_call: TRBJ2-1; v_call: TRBV5-4; cdr3_nt: TGTGCCAGCAGCTCCGACCCTACAGGCTACAATGAGCAGTTCTTC; cdr3_aa: CASSSDPTGYNEQFF
d_call: TRBD1; clone_size: -; j_call: TRBJ1-2; v_call: TRBV7-8; cdr3_nt: TGTGCCAGCAGCTTAGGGAGGGGGCGCCCTTTGAGCCGTGGCTACACCTTC; cdr3_aa: CASSLGRGRPLSRGYTF
d_call: -; clone_size: -; j_call: TRBJ2-3; v_call: TRBV19; cdr3_nt: TGTGCCAGTAGTATTTCTGGGGGCAGGGATACGCAGTATTTT; cdr3_aa: CASSISGGRDTQYF
d_call: -; clone_size: few; j_call: TRBJ2-7; v_call: TRBV5-1; cdr3_nt: TGCGCCAGCAGCTTGGTGAGGGGGGGCCTTTACGAGCAGTACTTC; cdr3_aa: CASSLVRGGLYEQYF
d_call: TRBD1; clone_size: many; j_call: TRBJ1-5; v_call: TRBV2; cdr3_nt: TGTGCCAGCAGGCTCAAACAGGGGGCGAATCAGCCCCAGCATTTT; cdr3_aa: CASRLKQGANQPQHF
d_call: TRBD1; clone_size: -; j_call: TRBJ1-5; v_call: TRBV4-1; cdr3_nt: TGCGCCAGCAGCCGTGACAGGGCCCATCAGCCCCAGCATTTT; cdr3_aa: CASSRDRAHQPQHF
d_call: -; clone_size: few; j_call: TRBJ1-2; v_call: TRBV5-1; cdr3_nt: TGCGCCAGCAGCTTGAGGACAAGATTCTCCTATGGCTACACCTTC; cdr3_aa: CASSLRTRFSYGYTF
d_call: -; clone_size: -; j_call: TRBJ2-5; v_call: TRBV29-1; cdr3_nt: TGCAGCGCTAACCCCAGGGGCGGAGAGACCCAGTACTTC; cdr3_aa: CSANPRGGETQYF
d_call: -; clone_size: -; j_call: TRBJ2-7; v_call: TRBV4-1; cdr3_nt: TGCGCCAGCAGCCAAACAAGAACCTACGAGCAGTACTTC; cdr3_aa: CASSQTRTYEQYF
d_call: TRBD1; clone_size: -; j_call: TRBJ1-3; v_call: TRBV2; cdr3_nt: TGTGCCAGCAGGGTTCGACAGGGGAACACCATATATTTT; cdr3_aa: CASRVRQGNTIYF
d_call: TRBD1; clone_size: -; j_call: TRBJ1-1; v_call: TRBV6-6; cdr3_nt: TGTGCCAGCAGGCGGGACAGGGTAATGAACACTGAAGCTTTCTTT; cdr3_aa: CASRRDRVMNTEAFF
d_call: TRBD1; clone_size: -; j_call: TRBJ2-3; v_call: TRBV15; cdr3_nt: TGTGCCACCAGCAGGTTCGGGACAGGGGAAGGAACAGATACGCAGTATTTT; cdr3_aa: CATSRFGTGEGTDTQYF
d_call: TRBD1; clone_size: -; j_call: TRBJ1-1; v_call: TRBV6-5; cdr3_nt: TGTGCCAGCAGTGCGACAGGGAAAGCTTTCTTT; cdr3_aa: CASSATGKAFF
d_call: -; clone_size: -; j_call: TRBJ2-1; v_call: TRBV18; cdr3_nt: TGTGCCAGCTCACCACCTGCCAGGGAGCAGTTCTTC; cdr3_aa: CASSPPAREQFF
d_call: TRBD2; clone_size: -; j_call: TRBJ2-3; v_call: TRBV9; cdr3_nt: TGTGCCAGCAGCTCCCAACTAGCGGGGGGCACAGATACGCAGTATTTT; cdr3_aa: CASSSQLAGGTDTQYF
d_call: TRBD1; clone_size: -; j_call: TRBJ2-7; v_call: TRBV5-1; cdr3_nt: TGCGCCAGCAGCTTCCGACAGGGCACACTCCTCTCCTACGAGCAGTACTTC; cdr3_aa: CASSFRQGTLLSYEQYF
d_call: -; clone_size: -; j_call: TRBJ2-2; v_call: TRBV7-9; cdr3_nt: TGTGCCAGCAGCTTTAGCCTAGATCCCGGGGAGCTGTTTTTT; cdr3_aa: CASSFSLDPGELFF
d_call: -; clone_size: -; j_call: TRBJ2-1; v_call: TRBV19; cdr3_nt: TGTGCCAGTAGTATAGTCGGGGAATACAATGAGCAGTTCTTC; cdr3_aa: CASSIVGEYNEQFF
d_call: -; clone_size: -; j_call: TRBJ2-2; v_call: TRBV7-9; cdr3_nt: TGTGCCAGCAGCTTAGTCGTGGGTAACACCGGGGAGCTGTTTTTT; cdr3_aa: CASSLVVGNTGELFF
d_call: -; clone_size: -; j_call: TRBJ1-2; v_call: TRBV14; cdr3_nt: TGTGCCAGCAGCCAATCCGGGGTCTATGGCTACACCTTC; cdr3_aa: CASSQSGVYGYTF
d_call: -; clone_size: -; j_call: TRBJ2-2; v_call: TRBV5-1; cdr3_nt: TGCGCCAGCAGCTTGGCCTTAAGCACCGGGGAGCTGTTTTTT; cdr3_aa: CASSLALSTGELFF
d_call: TRBD1; clone_size: -; j_call: TRBJ1-6; v_call: TRBV14; cdr3_nt: TGTGCCAGCAGCCAAGCGGGACAGGGATATAATTCACCCCTCCACTTT; cdr3_aa: CASSQAGQGYNSPLHF
d_call: -; clone_size: -; j_call: TRBJ2-3; v_call: TRBV7-3; cdr3_nt: TGTGCCAGCAGCCCAAACACAGATACGCAGTATTTT; cdr3_aa: CASSPNTDTQYF
d_call: -; clone_size: -; j_call: TRBJ2-5; v_call: TRBV6-6; cdr3_nt: TGTGCCAGCAGTTACCTGGACCGGTTACGGGAGACCCAGTACTTC; cdr3_aa: CASSYLDRLRETQYF
d_call: -; clone_size: -; j_call: TRBJ1-2; v_call: TRBV6-1; cdr3_nt: TGTGCCAGCAGGTCACAGGGCTTGGTTTATGGCTACACCTTC; cdr3_aa: CASRSQGLVYGYTF
d_call: TRBD1; clone_size: few; j_call: TRBJ2-3; v_call: TRBV14; cdr3_nt: TGTGCCAGCAGCCAGACAGGGTGGGCAGATACGCAGTATTTT; cdr3_aa: CASSQTGWADTQYF
d_call: TRBD2; clone_size: -; j_call: TRBJ2-1; v_call: TRBV6-6; cdr3_nt: TGTGCCAGCAGGGATTCTAGCGGACAAGCCCACAATGAGCAGTTCTTC; cdr3_aa: CASRDSSGQAHNEQFF
d_call: -; clone_size: -; j_call: TRBJ1-2; v_call: TRBV30; cdr3_nt: TGTGCCTGGAGTGGGGGAACCTATGGCTACACCTTC; cdr3_aa: CAWSGGTYGYTF
d_call: -; clone_size: -; j_call: TRBJ1-6; v_call: TRBV4-1; cdr3_nt: TGCGCCAGCAGCCAACATAGCTCCTATAATTCACCCCTCCACTTT; cdr3_aa: CASSQHSSYNSPLHF
d_call: -; clone_size: -; j_call: TRBJ2-7; v_call: TRBV11-2; cdr3_nt: TGTGCCAGCAGCTTAGGGATCAGCTACGAGCAGTACTTC; cdr3_aa: CASSLGISYEQYF
d_call: TRBD1; clone_size: -; j_call: TRBJ1-5; v_call: TRBV4-1; cdr3_nt: TGCGCCAGCAGCCAGACAGGGGGCAGCAATCAGCCCCAGCATTTT; cdr3_aa: CASSQTGGSNQPQHF
d_call: -; clone_size: -; j_call: TRBJ1-1; v_call: TRBV19; cdr3_nt: TGTGCCAGTAGTATAGGGGCAGGGACCACTGAAGCTTTCTTT; cdr3_aa: CASSIGAGTTEAFF
d_call: -; clone_size: -; j_call: TRBJ2-7; v_call: TRBV27; cdr3_nt: TGTGCCAGCAGTACCCTGACAGCCCACGAGCAGTACTTC; cdr3_aa: CASSTLTAHEQYF
d_call: -; clone_size: once; j_call: TRBJ1-3; v_call: TRBV30; cdr3_nt: TGTGCCTGGAGTGCATCCATAGGGAACACCATATATTTT; cdr3_aa: CAWSASIGNTIYF